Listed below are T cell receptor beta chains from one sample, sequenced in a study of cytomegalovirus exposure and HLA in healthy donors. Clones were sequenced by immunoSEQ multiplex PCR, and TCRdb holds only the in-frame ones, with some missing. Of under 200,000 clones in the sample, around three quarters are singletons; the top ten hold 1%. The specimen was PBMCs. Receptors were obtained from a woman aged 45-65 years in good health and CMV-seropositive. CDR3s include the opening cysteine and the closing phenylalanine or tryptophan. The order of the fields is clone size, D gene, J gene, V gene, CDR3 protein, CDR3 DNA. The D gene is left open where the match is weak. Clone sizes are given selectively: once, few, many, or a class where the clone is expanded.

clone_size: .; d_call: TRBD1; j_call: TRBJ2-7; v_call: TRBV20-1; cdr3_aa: CSAGQGYEQYF; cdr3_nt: TGCAGTGCTGGACAGGGATACGAGCAGTACTTC
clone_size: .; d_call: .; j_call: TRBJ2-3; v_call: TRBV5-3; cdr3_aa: CARSSVMNRDTQYF; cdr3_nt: TGTGCCAGAAGCTCGGTTATGAATCGGGATACGCAGTATTTT
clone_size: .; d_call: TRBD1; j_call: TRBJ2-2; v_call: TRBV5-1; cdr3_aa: CASSLARILGQGVRRTGELFF; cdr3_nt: TGCGCCAGCAGCTTGGCCCGGATATTAGGACAGGGGGTGAGACGGACCGGGGAGCTGTTTTTT
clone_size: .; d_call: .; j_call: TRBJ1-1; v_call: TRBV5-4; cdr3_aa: CASTLVGTEAFF; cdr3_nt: TGTGCCAGCACCCTCGTCGGTACTGAAGCTTTCTTT
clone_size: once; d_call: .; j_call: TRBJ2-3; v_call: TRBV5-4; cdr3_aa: CASSLGLSMQGSDTQYF; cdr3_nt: TGTGCCAGCAGCTTGGGGCTCAGTATGCAGGGGTCAGATACGCAGTATTTT
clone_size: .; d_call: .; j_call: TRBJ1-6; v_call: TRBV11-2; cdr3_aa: CASSSGLAGRRSPLHF; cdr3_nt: TGTGCCAGCAGCTCCGGATTGGCAGGCCGGCGATCACCCCTCCACTTT
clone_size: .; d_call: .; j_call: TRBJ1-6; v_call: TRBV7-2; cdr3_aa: CASSLETGYNSPLHF; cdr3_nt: TGTGCCAGCAGCTTAGAAACAGGGTATAATTCACCCCTCCACTTT
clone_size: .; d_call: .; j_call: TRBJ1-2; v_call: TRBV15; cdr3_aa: CATSRVGGFGYTF; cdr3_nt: TGTGCCACCAGCAGAGTGGGGGGGTTTGGCTACACCTTC
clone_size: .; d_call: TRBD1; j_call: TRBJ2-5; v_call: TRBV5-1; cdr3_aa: CASSLGSGQLLGAQYF; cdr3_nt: TGCGCCAGCAGCTTGGGGTCGGGACAGCTTTTAGGGGCCCAGTACTTC
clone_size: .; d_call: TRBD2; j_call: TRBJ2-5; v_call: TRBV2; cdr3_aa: CASSSAASGREETQYF; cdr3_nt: TGTGCCAGCAGTTCTGCGGCTAGCGGCAGGGAAGAGACCCAGTACTTC
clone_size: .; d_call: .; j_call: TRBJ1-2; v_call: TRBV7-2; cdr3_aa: CASTMDSTRYYGYTF; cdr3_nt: TGTGCCAGCACCATGGACAGTACTCGTTACTATGGCTACACCTTC
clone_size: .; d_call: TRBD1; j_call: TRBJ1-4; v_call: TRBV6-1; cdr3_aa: CASSSNSGGNEKLFF; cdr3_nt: TGTGCCAGCAGTTCAAATTCAGGGGGCAATGAAAAACTGTTTTTT
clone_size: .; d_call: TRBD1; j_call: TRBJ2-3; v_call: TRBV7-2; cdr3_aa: CASSWGTAWGPTDTQYF; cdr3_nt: TGTGCCAGCAGCTGGGGGACAGCCTGGGGACCCACAGATACGCAGTATTTT
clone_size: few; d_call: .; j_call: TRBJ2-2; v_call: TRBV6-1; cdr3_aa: CASSERRAEDTGELFF; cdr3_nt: TGTGCCAGCAGTGAAAGGAGGGCGGAAGACACCGGGGAGCTGTTTTTT
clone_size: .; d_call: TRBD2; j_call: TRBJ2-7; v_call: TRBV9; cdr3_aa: CASSGTSGRADEQYF; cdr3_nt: TGTGCCAGCAGCGGTACTAGCGGGAGGGCCGATGAGCAGTACTTC
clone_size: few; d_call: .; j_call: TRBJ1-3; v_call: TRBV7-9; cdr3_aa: CSSSLRGPSSGNTIYF; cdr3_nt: TGTTCCAGCAGCTTACGAGGGCCGAGCTCTGGAAACACCATATATTTT
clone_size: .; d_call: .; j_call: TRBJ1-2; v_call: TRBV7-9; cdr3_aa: CSSSSTTPEDYTF; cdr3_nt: TGTTCCAGCAGCTCTACGACCCCGGAGGACTACACCTTC
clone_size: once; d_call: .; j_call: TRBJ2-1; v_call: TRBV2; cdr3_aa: CASSQGYNEQFF; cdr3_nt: TGTGCCAGCAGTCAGGGTTACAATGAGCAGTTCTTC
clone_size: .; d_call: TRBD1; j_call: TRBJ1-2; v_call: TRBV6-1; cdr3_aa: CASSETGTGYGYTF; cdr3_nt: TGTGCCAGCAGTGAAACCGGGACAGGCTATGGCTACACCTTC
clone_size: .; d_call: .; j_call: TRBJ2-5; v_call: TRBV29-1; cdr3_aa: CSVGPDSLGWETQYF; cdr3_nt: TGCAGCGTTGGTCCGGACAGCCTAGGGTGGGAGACCCAGTACTTC
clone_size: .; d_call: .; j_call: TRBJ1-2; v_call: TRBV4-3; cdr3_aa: CASSPPGTRLGYTF; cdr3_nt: TGCGCCAGCAGCCCACCCGGGACACGCTTGGGCTACACCTTC
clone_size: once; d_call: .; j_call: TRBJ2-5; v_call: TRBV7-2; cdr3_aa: CASSPYYGGETQYF; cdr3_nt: TGTGCCAGCAGCCCTTACTACGGGGGAGAGACCCAGTACTTC
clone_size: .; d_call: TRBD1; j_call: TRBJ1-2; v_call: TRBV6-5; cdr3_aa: CASSSTGTGYGYTF; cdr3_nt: TGTGCCAGCAGTTCTACCGGGACAGGGTATGGCTACACCTTC
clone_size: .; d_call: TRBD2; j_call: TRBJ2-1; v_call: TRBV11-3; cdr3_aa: CASSRGLAGGRHEQFF; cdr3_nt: TGTGCCAGCAGCCGGGGACTAGCGGGAGGTCGCCATGAGCAGTTCTTC
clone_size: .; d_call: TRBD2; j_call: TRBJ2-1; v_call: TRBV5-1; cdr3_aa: CASSLGGGAYNEQFF; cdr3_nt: TGCGCCAGCAGCTTGGGCGGGGGGGCCTACAATGAGCAGTTCTTC
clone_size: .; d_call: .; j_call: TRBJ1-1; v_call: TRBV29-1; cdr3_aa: CSVGGGSTEAFF; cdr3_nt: TGCAGCGTTGGGGGGGGAAGCACTGAAGCTTTCTTT
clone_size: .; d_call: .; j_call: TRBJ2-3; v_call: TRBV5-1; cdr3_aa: CASSLREADTQYF; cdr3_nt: TGCGCCAGCAGCTTGCGGGAAGCAGATACGCAGTATTTT
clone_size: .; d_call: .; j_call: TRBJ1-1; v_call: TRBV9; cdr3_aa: CASSPGHLAEAFF; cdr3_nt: TGTGCCAGCAGCCCCGGACATCTCGCTGAAGCTTTCTTT
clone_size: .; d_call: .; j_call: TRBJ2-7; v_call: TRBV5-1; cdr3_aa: CASSSEAAYEQYF; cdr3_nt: TGCGCCAGCAGCTCCGAAGCGGCCTACGAGCAGTACTTC
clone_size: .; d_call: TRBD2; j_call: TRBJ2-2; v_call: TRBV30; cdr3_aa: CAWRKGLWREAPNTGELFF; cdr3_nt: TGTGCCTGGAGGAAGGGACTATGGCGGGAGGCTCCAAACACCGGGGAGCTGTTTTTT
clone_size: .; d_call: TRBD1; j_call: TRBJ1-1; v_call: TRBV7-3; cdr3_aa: CASSSNRGPTEAFF; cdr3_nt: TGTGCCAGCAGTTCAAACAGGGGTCCCACTGAAGCTTTCTTT